This T cell receptor (beta chain) stems from a study of tumor-infiltrating lymphocytes in primary liver carcinoma. Overall study context: These were node-negative, non-metastatic T1-T3 tumors of roughly 4.2 to 10 cm.

Germline assignment: CDR1 SGHRS and CDR2 YFSETQ. The V gene lost 3 bases and the J gene lost 4 bases, with 16 bases spanning the gap. This CDR3 spans 15 amino acids. Whole-study findings and limits: In tumor-adjacent and tumor-blood pairs, overlap was lower than in tumor region pairs.

Unsorted whole blood served as the source of blood RNA, and germline DNA was extracted as well. In the case of this clonotype: The antigen is not known.

With around 520 ng total RNA as template and a constant-region primer, TCR beta cDNA was made. Three-round nested multiplex PCR performed with slightly modified ARM-PCR produced the TCR beta libraries. PCR rounds one and two used TRBV1-TRBV30 forward primers with a C-beta reverse primer for roughly 10 cycles each. TCRdb itself ran the multiplex PCR reads through MiXCR, one entry per CDR3 protein. The sample contains 250,000 to 400,000 distinct CDR3 sequences, 65% of which appear only once. The TCR comes from a man aged 35-49 years with primary liver carcinoma and hepatitis B virus infection. The V call is TRBV5-1, the J call TRBJ1-2, with a possible D match to TRBD1 (6 bases). The sequenced sample was peripheral blood. The CDR3 DNA reads TGCGCCAGCAGCTGGGACATGGGAGGATTCTATGGCTACACCTTC. This translates into CASSWDMGGFYGYTF. Full variable domain (missing parts from reference TRBV5-1 and TRBJ1-2): KAGVTQTPRYLIKTRGQQVTLSCSPISGHRSVSWYQQTPGQGLQFLFEYFSETQRNKGNFPGRFSGRQFSNSRSEMNVSTLELGDSALYLCASSWDMGGFYGYTFGSGTRLTVV.